This TCR beta chain is from a study of a mutant IDH1 vaccine in newly diagnosed glioma. Study overall: Following radiotherapy alone, or alongside temozolomide cycles, vaccination was started after an interval of 4-6 weeks. Previous treatment comprised radiotherapy, temozolomide, or both, mostly both.

Trimming shortened V by 6 bases and J by 4 bases, and 15 bases separated the two germline ends. CDR1 and CDR2 from the germline V gene are LNHDA and SQIVND (reference sequence). The CDR3 has 15 residues. The time point is: week 5, during vaccination. Doses comprised 300 ug of mutant IDH1 20-mer peptide each, plus topical imiquimod. Details on this clone: Its antigen remains unknown.

Some clones are missing from TCRdb's copy, which holds only in-frame ones; the method was immunoSEQ multiplex PCR. The data show over 45,000 clones, under 90% seen once. The sequencing here drew on PBMCs, taken from a glioma patient whose treatment included an IDH1 peptide vaccine. V is TRBV19 and J is TRBJ1-4; D is perhaps TRBD1 (5 bases). The source is a woman in her forties or fifties with glioma. CDR3 sequence reads: CASSGPMGGNEKLFF. CDR3 nucleotides: TGTGCCAGTAGCGGACCGATGGGGGGTAATGAAAAACTGTTTTTT. Together with reference TRBV19 and TRBJ1-4, the CDR3 gives the full variable domain: DGGITQSPKYLFRKEGQNVTLSCEQNLNHDAMYWYRQDPGQGLRLIYYSQIVNDFQKGDIAEGYSVSREKKESFPLTVTSAQKNPTAFYLCASSGPMGGNEKLFFGSGTQLSVL.